This T cell receptor beta chain was found in a study of regulatory T cells in long-lasting Graves disease. Study context: Patients newly diagnosed with Graves' had been on antithyroid drugs for under 3 months.

Documented time point: newly diagnosed GD, antithyroid drugs for less than 3 months. With RNA extracted from PBMCs as input, the TCR library was made. Trimming removed 5 bases from V and 8 bases from J; junction bases left unmatched: 5. This CDR3 has 14 amino acids. CDR1 and CDR2 (germline): MDHEN, SYDVKM. Arm-PCR of CDR3 regions and iRepertoire HTBI primers were used to build TCR beta libraries. From the multiplex PCR reads, TCRdb called clonotypes with MiXCR, one entry per CDR3 protein. The table lists over 450,000 distinct CDR3 sequences, around 12% of them singletons. There are many counts of this clonotype. These same data were also listed under a study on T cells in Graves' hyperthyroidism and ophthalmopathy. As that study records: The blood repertoire included most of the expanded thyroid clonotypes above 0.001.

The receptor's source is a woman in her 30s with Graves disease. This sample comprised peripheral blood mononuclear cells (PBMCs), obtained at new diagnosis, from a patient treated with antithyroid drugs. The genes are TRBV28 and TRBJ2-1; the match to TRBD1 covers 11 bases. The CDR3 here is CASSVDRGRDEQFF. The DNA of the CDR3 is TGTGCCAGCAGTGTGGACAGGGGGCGCGATGAGCAGTTCTTC.